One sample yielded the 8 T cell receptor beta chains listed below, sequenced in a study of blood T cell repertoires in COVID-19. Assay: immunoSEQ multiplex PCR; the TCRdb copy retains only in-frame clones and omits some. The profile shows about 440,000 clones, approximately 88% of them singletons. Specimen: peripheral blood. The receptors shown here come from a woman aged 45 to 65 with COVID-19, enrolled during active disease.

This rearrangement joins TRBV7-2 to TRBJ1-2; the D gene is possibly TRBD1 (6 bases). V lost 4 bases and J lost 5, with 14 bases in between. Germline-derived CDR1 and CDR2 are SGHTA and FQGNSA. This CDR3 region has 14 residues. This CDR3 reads CASSSRTEIYGYTF. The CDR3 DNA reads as TGTGCCAGCAGCTCCCGGACAGAGATATATGGCTACACCTTC.

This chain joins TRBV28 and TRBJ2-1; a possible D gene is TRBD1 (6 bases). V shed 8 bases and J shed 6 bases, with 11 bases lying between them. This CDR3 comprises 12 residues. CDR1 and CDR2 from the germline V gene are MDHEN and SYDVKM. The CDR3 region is CASRDTANEQFF. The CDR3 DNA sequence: TGTGCCAGCCGGGACACCGCCAATGAGCAGTTCTTC.

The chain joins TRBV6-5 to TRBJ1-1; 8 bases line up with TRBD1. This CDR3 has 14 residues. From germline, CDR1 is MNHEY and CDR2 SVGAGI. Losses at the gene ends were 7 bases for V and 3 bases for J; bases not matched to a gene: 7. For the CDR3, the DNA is TGTGCCAGCACCCCTACAGGGGGATACACTGAAGCTTTCTTT. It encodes CASTPTGGYTEAFF.

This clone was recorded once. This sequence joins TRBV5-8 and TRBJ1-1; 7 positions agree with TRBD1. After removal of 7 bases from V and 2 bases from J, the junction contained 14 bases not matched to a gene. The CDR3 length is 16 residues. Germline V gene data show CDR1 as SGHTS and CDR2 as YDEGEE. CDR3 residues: CASPKLGGLGNTEAFF. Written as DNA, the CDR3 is TGTGCCAGCCCTAAACTAGGGGGCCTCGGTAACACTGAAGCTTTCTTT.

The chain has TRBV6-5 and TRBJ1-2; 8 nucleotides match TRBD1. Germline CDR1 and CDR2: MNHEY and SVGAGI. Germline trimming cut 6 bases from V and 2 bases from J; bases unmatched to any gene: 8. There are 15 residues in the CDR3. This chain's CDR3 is CASRLGQGKNYGYTF. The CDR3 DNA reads TGTGCCAGCAGACTCGGACAGGGCAAGAACTATGGCTACACCTTC.

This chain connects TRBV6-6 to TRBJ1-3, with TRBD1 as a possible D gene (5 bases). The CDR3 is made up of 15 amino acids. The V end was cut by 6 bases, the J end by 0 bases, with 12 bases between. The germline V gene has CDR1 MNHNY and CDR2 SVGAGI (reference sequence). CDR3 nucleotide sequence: TGTGCCAGCAGCCGCGGGGCGGCCTCTGGAAACACCATATATTTT. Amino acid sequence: CASSRGAASGNTIYF.

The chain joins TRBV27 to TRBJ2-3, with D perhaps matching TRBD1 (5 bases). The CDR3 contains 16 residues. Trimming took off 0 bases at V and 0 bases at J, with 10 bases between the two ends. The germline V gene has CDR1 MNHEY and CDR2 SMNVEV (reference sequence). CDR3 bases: TGTGCCAGCAGTTTATCAGGGGAACCTAGCACAGATACGCAGTATTTT. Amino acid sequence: CASSLSGEPSTDTQYF.

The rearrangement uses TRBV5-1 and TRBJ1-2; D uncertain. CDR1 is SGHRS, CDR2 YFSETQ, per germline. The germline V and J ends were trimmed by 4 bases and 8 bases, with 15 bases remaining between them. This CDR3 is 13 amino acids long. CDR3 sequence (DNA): TGCGCCAGCAGCGGACCGGGATCGAGGGGCTACACCTTC. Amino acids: CASSGPGSRGYTF.